This T cell receptor (beta chain) comes out of a study of shared clonotypes between healthy human individuals. Study-wide points: Having only a few donors restricted how much genetic and exposure-history diversity was captured. With several donors compared, roughly 5% of naive CD4 clonotypes were shared.

Some clones are missing from TCRdb's copy, which holds only in-frame ones; the method was immunoSEQ multiplex PCR. In the table there are millions of clones, approximately 95% of which are singletons. Germline V gene data show CDR1 as MNHNS and CDR2 as SASEGT. J lost 2 bases, V lost 11 bases, and 9 bases had no gene match. This CDR3 contains 13 residues. Positively selected for CCR7, the CD45RO-negative cells used as naive CD8 cells excluded terminally differentiated effector memory CD45RA+ cells. Every donor was a Caucasian adult from Nashville, Tennessee. A remark on this clone: Its antigen remains unknown.

J is TRBJ2-7 and V is TRBV6-1; TRBD1 matches at 7 bases. The sequence was collected from a man between 18 and 29 years old in good health. The sequenced sample was naive CD8+ T cells sorted from blood. CDR3 protein: CAGCRDSTYEQYF. In DNA form, the CDR3 reads TGTGCCGGATGCCGGGACAGTACCTACGAGCAGTACTTC.